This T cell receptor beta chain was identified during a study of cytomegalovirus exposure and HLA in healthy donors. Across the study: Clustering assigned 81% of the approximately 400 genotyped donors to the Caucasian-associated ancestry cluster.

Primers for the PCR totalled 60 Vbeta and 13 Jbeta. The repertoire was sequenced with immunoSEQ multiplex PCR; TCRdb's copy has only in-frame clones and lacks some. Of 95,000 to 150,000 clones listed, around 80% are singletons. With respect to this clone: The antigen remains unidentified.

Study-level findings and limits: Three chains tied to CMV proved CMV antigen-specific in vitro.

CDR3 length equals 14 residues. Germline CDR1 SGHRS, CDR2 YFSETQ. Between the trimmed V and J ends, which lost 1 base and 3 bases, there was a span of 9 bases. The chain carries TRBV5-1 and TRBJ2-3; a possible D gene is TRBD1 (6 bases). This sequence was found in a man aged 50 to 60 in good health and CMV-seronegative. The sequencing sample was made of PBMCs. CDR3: CASSLTGRTDTQYF. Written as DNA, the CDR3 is TGCGCCAGCAGCTTGACAGGGCGGACAGATACGCAGTATTTT.